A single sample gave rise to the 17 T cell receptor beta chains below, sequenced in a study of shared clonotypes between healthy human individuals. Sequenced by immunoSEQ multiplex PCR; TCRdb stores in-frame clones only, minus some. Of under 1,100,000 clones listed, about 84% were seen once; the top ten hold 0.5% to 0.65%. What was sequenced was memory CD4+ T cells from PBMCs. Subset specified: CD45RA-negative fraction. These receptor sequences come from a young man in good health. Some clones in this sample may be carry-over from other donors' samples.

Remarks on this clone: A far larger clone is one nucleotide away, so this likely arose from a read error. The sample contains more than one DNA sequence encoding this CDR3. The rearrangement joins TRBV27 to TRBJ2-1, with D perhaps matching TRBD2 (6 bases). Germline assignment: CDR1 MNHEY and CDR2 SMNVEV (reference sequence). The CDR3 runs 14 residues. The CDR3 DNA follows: TGTGCTAGCAGTCGGGGACTCGGAGACAATGAGCAGTTCTTC. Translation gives CASSRGLGDNEQFF.

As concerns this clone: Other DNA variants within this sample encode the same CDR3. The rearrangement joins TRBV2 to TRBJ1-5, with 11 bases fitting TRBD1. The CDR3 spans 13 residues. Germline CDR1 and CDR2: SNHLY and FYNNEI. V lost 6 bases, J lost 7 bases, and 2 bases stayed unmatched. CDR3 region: CASRGTGGQPQHF. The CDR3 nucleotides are TGTGCCAGCAGAGGGACAGGGGGACAGCCCCAGCATTTT. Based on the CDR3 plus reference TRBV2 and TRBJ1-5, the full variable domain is EPEVTQTPSHQVTQMGQEVILRCVPISNHLYFYWYRQILGQKVEFLVSFYNNEISEKSEIFDDQFSVERPDGSNFTLKIRSTKLEDSAMYFCASRGTGGQPQHFGDGTRLSIL.

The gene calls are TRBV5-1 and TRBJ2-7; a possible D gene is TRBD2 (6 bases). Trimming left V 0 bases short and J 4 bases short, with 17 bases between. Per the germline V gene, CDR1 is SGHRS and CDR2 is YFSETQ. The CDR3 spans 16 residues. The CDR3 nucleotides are TGCGCCAGCAGCTTGGGCGGGGCAGGGAGGTTATACGAGCAGTACTTC. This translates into CASSLGGAGRLYEQYF.

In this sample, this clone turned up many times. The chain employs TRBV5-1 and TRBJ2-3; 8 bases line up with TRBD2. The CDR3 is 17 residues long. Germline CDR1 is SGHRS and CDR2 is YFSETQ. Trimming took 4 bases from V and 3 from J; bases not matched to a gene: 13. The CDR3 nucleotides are TGCGCCAGCAGCCTTAACCCCCGGGGGGGAGGGACAGATACGCAGTATTTT. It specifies CASSLNPRGGGTDTQYF.

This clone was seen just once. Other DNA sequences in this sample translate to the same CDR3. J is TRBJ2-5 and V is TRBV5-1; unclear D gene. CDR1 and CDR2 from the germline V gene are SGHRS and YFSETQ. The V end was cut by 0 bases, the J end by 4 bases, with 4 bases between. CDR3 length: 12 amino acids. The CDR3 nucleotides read TGCGCCAGCAGCTTGGAGACAGAGACCCAGTACTTC. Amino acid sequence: CASSLETETQYF.

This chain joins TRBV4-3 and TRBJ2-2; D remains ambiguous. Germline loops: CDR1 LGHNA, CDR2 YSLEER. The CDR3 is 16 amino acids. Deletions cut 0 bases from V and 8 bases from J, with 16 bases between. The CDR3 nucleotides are TGCGCCAGCAGCCAAGACGGTACAAGCCTATCTGGGGAGCTGTTTTTT. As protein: CASSQDGTSLSGELFF.

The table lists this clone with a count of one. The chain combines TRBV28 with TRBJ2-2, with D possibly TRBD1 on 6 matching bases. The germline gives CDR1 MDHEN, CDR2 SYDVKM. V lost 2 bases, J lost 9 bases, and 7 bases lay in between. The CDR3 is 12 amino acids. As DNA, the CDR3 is TGTGCCAGCAGTTTAGGGGACAGGGAGCTGTTTTTT. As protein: CASSLGDRELFF. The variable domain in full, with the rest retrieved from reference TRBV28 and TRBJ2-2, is DVKVTQSSRYLVKRTGEKVFLECVQDMDHENMFWYRQDPGLGLRLIYFSYDVKMKEKGDIPEGYSVSREKKERFSLILESASTNQTSMYLCASSLGDRELFFGEGSRLTVL.

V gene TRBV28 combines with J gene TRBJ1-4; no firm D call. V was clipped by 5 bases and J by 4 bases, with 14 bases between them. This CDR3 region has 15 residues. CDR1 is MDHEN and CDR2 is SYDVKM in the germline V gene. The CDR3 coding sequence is TGTGCCAGCAGTATAACCAGCGAGTTTAATGAAAAACTGTTTTTT. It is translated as CASSITSEFNEKLFF. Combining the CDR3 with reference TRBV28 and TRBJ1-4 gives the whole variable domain DVKVTQSSRYLVKRTGEKVFLECVQDMDHENMFWYRQDPGLGLRLIYFSYDVKMKEKGDIPEGYSVSREKKERFSLILESASTNQTSMYLCASSITSEFNEKLFFGSGTQLSVL.

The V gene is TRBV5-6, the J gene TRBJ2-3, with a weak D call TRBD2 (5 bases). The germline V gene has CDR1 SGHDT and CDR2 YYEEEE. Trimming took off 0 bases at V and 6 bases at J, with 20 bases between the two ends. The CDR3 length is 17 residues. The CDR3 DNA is TGTGCCAGCAGCTTGGAGTTTAGCCAGCGGAGGCAGGATACGCAGTATTTT. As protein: CASSLEFSQRRQDTQYF.

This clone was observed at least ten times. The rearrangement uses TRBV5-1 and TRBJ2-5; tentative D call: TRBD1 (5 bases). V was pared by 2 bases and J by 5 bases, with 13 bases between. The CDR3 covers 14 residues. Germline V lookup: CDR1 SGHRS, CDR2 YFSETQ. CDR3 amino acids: CASSLRGNRETQYF. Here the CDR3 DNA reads TGCGCCAGCAGCTTAAGGGGAAATCGGGAGACCCAGTACTTC. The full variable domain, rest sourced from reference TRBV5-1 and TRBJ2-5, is KAGVTQTPRYLIKTRGQQVTLSCSPISGHRSVSWYQQTPGQGLQFLFEYFSETQRNKGNFPGRFSGRQFSNSRSEMNVSTLELGDSALYLCASSLRGNRETQYFGPGTRLLVL.

CDR3 sequence (DNA): TGCGCCAGCAGCGAAGACCCGAACACTGAAGCTTTCTTT. Its protein product is CASSEDPNTEAFF. The chain recombines TRBV5-1 with TRBJ1-1; no firm D call. The germline V gene encodes CDR1 SGHRS and CDR2 YFSETQ. The V end was cut by 4 bases, the J end by 1 base, with 8 bases between. This CDR3 has 13 amino acids.

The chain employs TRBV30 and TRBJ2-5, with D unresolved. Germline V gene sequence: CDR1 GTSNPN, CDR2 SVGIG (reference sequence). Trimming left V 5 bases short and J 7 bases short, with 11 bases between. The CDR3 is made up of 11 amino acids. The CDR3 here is CAWDGSGTQYF. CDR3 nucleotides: TGTGCCTGGGACGGTTCGGGGACCCAGTACTTC.

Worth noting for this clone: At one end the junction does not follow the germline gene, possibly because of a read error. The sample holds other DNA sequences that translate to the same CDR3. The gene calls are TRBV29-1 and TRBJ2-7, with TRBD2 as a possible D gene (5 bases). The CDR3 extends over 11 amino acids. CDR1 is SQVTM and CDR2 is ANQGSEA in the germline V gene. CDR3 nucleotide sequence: TGTAGCGCCCTTGACCCTCCCGAGCAGTACTTC. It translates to CSALDPPEQYF.

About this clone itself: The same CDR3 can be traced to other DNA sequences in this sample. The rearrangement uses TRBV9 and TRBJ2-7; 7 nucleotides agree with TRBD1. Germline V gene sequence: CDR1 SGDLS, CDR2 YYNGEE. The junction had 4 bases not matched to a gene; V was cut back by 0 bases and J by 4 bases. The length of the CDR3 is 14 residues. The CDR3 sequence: CASSVGGQNYEQYF. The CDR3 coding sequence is TGTGCCAGCAGCGTAGGGGGACAGAATTACGAGCAGTACTTC.

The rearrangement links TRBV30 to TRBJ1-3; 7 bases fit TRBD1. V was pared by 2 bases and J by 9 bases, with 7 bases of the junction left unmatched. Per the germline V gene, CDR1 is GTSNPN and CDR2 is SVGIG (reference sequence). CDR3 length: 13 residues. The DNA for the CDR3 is TGTGCCTGGAGTAAACAGGGGTTTGGCACCATATATTTT. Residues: CAWSKQGFGTIYF.

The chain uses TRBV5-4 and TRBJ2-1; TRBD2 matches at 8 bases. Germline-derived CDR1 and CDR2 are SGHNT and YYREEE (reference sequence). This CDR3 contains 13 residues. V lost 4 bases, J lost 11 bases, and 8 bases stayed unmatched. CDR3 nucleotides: TGTGCCAGCAGCCGGGATGGTAGCGGGAAGCAGTTCTTC. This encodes CASSRDGSGKQFF.

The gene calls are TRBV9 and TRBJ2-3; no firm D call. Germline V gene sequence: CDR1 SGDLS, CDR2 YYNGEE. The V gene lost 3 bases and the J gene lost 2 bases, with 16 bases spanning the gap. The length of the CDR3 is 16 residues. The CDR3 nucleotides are TGTGCCAGCAGCGGGTCAACCAGCGTGATCACAGATACGCAGTATTTT. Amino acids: CASSGSTSVITDTQYF.